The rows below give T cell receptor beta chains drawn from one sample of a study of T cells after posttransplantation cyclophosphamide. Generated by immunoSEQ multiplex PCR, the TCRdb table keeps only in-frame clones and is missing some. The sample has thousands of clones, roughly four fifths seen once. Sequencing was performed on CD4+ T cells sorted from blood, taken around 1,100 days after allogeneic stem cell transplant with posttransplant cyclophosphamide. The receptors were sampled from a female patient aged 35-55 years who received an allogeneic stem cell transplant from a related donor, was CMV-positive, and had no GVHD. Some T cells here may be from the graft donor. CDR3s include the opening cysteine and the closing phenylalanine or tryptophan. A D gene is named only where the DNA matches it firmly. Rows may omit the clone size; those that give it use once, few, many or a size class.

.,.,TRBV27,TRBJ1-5,CASRGPGGQPQHF,TGTGCCAGCAGAGGTCCGGGAGGTCAGCCCCAGCATTTT
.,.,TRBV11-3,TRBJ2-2,CASSRLGTADGELFF,TGTGCCAGCTCTCGACTAGGGACAGCCGACGGGGAGCTGTTTTTT
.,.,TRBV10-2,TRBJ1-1,CASSESRGGEAFF,TGCGCCAGCAGTGAGTCGAGGGGAGGTGAAGCTTTCTTT
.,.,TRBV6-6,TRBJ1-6,CASSYRGSYNSPLHF,TGTGCCAGCAGTTACAGGGGTTCCTATAATTCACCCCTCCACTTT
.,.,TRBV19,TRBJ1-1,CASSILGRSGEAFF,TGTGCCAGTAGTATCCTCGGGAGGTCTGGGGAAGCTTTCTTT
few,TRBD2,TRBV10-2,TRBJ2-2,CASSGLAGGTGELFF,TGCGCCAGCTCGGGACTAGCGGGGGGGACCGGGGAGCTGTTTTTT
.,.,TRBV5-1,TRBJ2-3,CASSLRGLDTQYF,TGCGCCAGCAGCTTACGGGGGTTAGATACGCAGTATTTT
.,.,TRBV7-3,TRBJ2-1,CASSPGYNEQFF,TGTGCCAGCAGCCCAGGCTACAATGAGCAGTTCTTC
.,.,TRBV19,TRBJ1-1,CASSTVTEAFF,TGTGCCAGTAGTACCGTCACTGAAGCTTTCTTT
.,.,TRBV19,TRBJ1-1,CASSITGSLGGTEAFF,TGTGCCAGTAGTATCACAGGCTCCCTAGGCGGTACTGAAGCTTTCTTT
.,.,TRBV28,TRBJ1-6,CASSFPIGMNSPLHF,TGTGCCAGCAGTTTCCCGATCGGGATGAATTCACCCCTCCACTTT